These 7 T cell receptor beta chains share one sample of origin, sequenced in a study of tumor-infiltrating lymphocytes in primary liver carcinoma. Total RNA and DNA came together from around 20-30 mg of bulk tissue without cell sorting. Using a constant-region primer together with ProtoScript II reverse transcriptase, TCR beta cDNA was made from about 500 ng of total RNA. Libraries for TCR beta were built through three nested multiplex PCR rounds, which together made up a slightly modified ARM-PCR procedure. In the first two PCR rounds, TRBV1-TRBV30 forward primers were paired with a C-beta reverse primer, and each round lasted around 10 cycles. TCRdb used MiXCR to reprocess the multiplex PCR reads, holding one entry per CDR3 protein. This table holds roughly 80,000 distinct CDR3 sequences, approximately 70% found once. The sequenced sample consisted of tumor-adjacent normal liver tissue. The receptor set was obtained from a man aged 40-50 years with primary liver carcinoma and hepatitis B virus infection.

This clonotype was seen ten or more times. The rearrangement joins TRBV7-9 to TRBJ1-1; D is unclear. Germline V gene data show CDR1 as SEHNR and CDR2 as FQNEAQ (reference sequence). This CDR3 has 14 amino acids. Between the trimmed V and J ends, which lost 5 bases and 4 bases, there was a span of 14 bases. The CDR3 spells CASSPSSDGTEAFF. In DNA form, the CDR3 reads TGTGCCAGCAGCCCTAGCTCCGATGGCACTGAAGCTTTCTTT.

This clonotype came up a few times. This sequence joins TRBV13 and TRBJ2-7, with D uncertain. Germline CDR1 is PRHDT and CDR2 is FYEKMQ (reference sequence). The V gene lost 6 bases and the J gene lost 10 bases, with 13 bases spanning the gap. CDR3 size: 11 residues. CDR3 loop: CASRYSGGQYF. The CDR3 nucleotides are TGTGCCAGCAGGTACTCGGGCGGACAGTACTTC.

The chain couples TRBV11-3 to TRBJ2-3; D gene unclear. Germline values: CDR1 SGHNT, CDR2 YENEEA. There are 12 residues in the CDR3. V was pared by 5 bases and J by 2 bases, with 5 bases between. CDR3 nucleotide sequence: TGTGCCAGCAGCAACAACACAGATACGCAGTATTTT. Encoded protein: CASSNNTDTQYF.

This chain uses TRBV7-9 with TRBJ2-1; D gene ambiguous. There are 15 residues in the CDR3. Trimming took 6 bases from V and 5 from J, leaving 17 bases between them. Germline-derived CDR1 and CDR2 are SEHNR and FQNEAQ (reference sequence). The CDR3 sequence: CASSGGLSENNEQFF. The CDR3 DNA reads as TGTGCCAGCAGTGGCGGTTTATCCGAAAACAATGAGCAGTTCTTC.

This clonotype has at least ten counts. The V gene is TRBV13, the J gene TRBJ2-7, with 14 bases fitting TRBD2. The germline gives CDR1 PRHDT, CDR2 FYEKMQ (reference sequence). The CDR3 spans 16 residues. J was trimmed by 6 bases and V by 5 bases; bases with no gene match: 9. In DNA, the CDR3 is TGTGCCAGCAGCAAACGGCGACTAGCGGGAGGGGCCGAGCAGTACTTC. Amino acid sequence: CASSKRRLAGGAEQYF.

On this clonotype itself: A much larger clone sits a single nucleotide away, making a read error possible. The chain links TRBV29-1 to TRBJ1-1, with a possible D match to TRBD1 (5 bases). V was shortened by 7 bases and J by 3 bases, with 21 bases between the two germline ends. Germline CDR1 and CDR2: SQVTM and ANQGSEA. CDR3 length: 15 amino acids. In DNA, the CDR3 is TGCAGCGCCGGTGCAGGGTGGGGGATGGACACTGAAGCTTTCTTT. This gives the protein CSAGAGWGMDTEAFF.

To note about this clonotype: In this CDR3 the conserved last residue, phenylalanine or tryptophan, is missing, so a read error is likely. The rearrangement joins TRBV11-2 to TRBJ2-7, with D unresolved. CDR1 is SGHAT, CDR2 FQNNGV, per germline. This CDR3 is built from 13 residues. Here the CDR3 reads CASSFDGSYEQYL. In nucleotides, the CDR3 is TGTGCCAGTAGCTTTGATGGCTCCTATGAGCAGTACTTA.